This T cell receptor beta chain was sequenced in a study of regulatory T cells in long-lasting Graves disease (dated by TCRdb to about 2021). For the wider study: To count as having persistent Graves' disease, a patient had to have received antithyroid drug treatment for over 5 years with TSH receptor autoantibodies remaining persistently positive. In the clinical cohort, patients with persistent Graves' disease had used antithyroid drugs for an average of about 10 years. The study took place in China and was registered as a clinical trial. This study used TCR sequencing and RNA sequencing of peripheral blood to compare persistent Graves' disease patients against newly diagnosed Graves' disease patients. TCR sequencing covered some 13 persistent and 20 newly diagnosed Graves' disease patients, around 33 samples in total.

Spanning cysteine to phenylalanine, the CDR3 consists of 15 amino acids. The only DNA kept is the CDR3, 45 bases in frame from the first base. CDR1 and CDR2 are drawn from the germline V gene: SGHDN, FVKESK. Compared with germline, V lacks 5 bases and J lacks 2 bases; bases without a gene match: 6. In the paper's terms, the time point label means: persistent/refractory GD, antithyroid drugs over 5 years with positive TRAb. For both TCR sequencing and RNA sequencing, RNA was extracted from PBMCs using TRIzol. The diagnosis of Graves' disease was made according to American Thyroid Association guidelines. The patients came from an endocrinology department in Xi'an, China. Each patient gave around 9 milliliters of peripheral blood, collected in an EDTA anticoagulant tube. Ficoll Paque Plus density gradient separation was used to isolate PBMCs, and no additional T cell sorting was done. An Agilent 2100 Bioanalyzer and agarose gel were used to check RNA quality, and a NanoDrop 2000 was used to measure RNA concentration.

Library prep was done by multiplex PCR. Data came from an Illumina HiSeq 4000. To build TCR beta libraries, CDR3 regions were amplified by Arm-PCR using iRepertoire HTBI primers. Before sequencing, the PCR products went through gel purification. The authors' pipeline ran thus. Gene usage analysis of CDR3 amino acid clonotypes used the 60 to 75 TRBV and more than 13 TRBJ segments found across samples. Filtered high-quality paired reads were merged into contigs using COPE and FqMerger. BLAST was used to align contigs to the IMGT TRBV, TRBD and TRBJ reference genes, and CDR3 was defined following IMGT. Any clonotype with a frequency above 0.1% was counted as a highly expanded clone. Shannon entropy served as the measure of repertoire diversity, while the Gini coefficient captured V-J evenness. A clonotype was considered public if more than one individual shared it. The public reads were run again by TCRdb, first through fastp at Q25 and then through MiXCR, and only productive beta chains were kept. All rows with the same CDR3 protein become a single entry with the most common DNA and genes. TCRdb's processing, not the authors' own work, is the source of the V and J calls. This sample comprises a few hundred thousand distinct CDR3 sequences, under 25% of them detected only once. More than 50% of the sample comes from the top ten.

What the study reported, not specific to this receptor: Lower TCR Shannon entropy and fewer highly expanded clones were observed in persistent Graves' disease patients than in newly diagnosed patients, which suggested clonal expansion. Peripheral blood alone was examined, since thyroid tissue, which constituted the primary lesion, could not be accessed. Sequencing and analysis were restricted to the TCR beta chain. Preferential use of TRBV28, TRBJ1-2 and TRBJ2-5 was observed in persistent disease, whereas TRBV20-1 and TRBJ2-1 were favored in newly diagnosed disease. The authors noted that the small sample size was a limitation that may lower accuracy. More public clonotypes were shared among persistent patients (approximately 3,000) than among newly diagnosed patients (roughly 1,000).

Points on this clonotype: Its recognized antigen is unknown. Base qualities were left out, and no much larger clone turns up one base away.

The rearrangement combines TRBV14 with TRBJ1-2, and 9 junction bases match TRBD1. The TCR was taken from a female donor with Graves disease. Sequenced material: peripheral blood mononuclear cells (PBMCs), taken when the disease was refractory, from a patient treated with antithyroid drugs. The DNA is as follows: TGTGCCAGCAGCATGACCGGGACAGGGAACTATGGCTACACCTTC. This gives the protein CASSMTGTGNYGYTF.